This paragraph covers one T cell receptor beta chain sequence. This sample is part of a study of blood T cell repertoires in COVID-19. Study-level background: Material from acute and convalescent COVID-19 was sourced from the United States, Italy and Spain. Sample material is recorded as cDNA or gDNA derived from T cells, B-cell-depleted T cells, or PBMCs.

This table comes from immunoSEQ multiplex PCR, and its TCRdb copy is limited to in-frame clones, with some not included. The sample holds over 70,000 clones, more than 70% seen once. The CDR3 has 15 amino acids. V lost 4 bases and J lost 2, with 14 bases in between. In germline, CDR1 is ENHRY, CDR2 SYGVKD. The genes are TRBV10-3 and TRBJ2-5; possibly TRBD2 for D (6 bases). The receptor was isolated from an elderly man with acute or convalescent COVID-19. The sequenced material came from peripheral blood. The CDR3 DNA reads TGTGCCATCAGTGGACCCTCTCGGGGGCAAGAGACCCAGTACTTC. It is translated as CAISGPSRGQETQYF.